This passage covers 24 T cell receptor beta chains from one sample sequenced in a study of blood T cell repertoires in COVID-19. Produced via immunoSEQ multiplex PCR; TCRdb's table is partial and in-frame only. The sample shows 300,000 to 350,000 clones, 88% of them seen only once. The sample consisted of PBMCs or T cells enriched from blood (not recorded which). The receptors come from a woman under 40 who had been exposed to COVID-19.

The chain combines TRBV7-8 with TRBJ1-4; D gene uncertain. The V gene lost 5 bases and the J gene lost 8 bases, with 9 bases spanning the gap. CDR3 length: 12 amino acids. Germline V gives CDR1 SGHVS, CDR2 FQNEAQ. The DNA of the CDR3 is TGTGCCAGCAGCCATGTCGAGGAAAAACTGTTTTTT. Its translation: CASSHVEEKLFF.

This chain connects TRBV28 to TRBJ2-7; the D gene is possibly TRBD1 (6 bases). Germline V gene sequence: CDR1 MDHEN, CDR2 SYDVKM. The length of the CDR3 is 15 residues. Between the trimmed V and J ends, which lost 4 bases and 0 bases, there was a span of 13 bases. The CDR3 DNA follows: TGTGCCAGCAGTTCCCCAGGGGCCAACTCCTACGAGCAGTACTTC. This translates into CASSSPGANSYEQYF.

This sequence joins TRBV28 and TRBJ2-7; possibly TRBD2 for D (5 bases). V was clipped by 7 bases and J by 0 bases, with 13 bases between them. The CDR3 has 14 amino acids. CDR1 is MDHEN, CDR2 SYDVKM, per germline. CDR3: CASKVEESSYEQYF. CDR3 nucleotide sequence: TGTGCCAGCAAGGTGGAGGAAAGCTCCTACGAGCAGTACTTC.

The gene calls are TRBV6-1 and TRBJ1-6; D not resolved. With 0 bases removed from V and 9 bases from J, the gap between germline ends came to 9 bases. This CDR3 region has 14 residues. CDR1 MNHNS and CDR2 SASEGT come from the germline V gene. The CDR3 DNA reads as TGTGCCAGCAGTGAAGCCCTACAGAGTTCACCCCTCCACTTT. It translates to CASSEALQSSPLHF.

The rearrangement links TRBV18 to TRBJ2-7, with D possibly being TRBD2 (5 bases). V lost 1 base and J 6 bases, leaving 13 bases between the germline ends. Germline loops: CDR1 KGHSH, CDR2 LQKENI. The CDR3 sequence is 14 residues long. The CDR3 loop is CASSPRGLIPEQYF. The DNA for the CDR3 is TGTGCCAGCTCACCACGCGGGCTTATCCCCGAGCAGTACTTC. The full variable domain, its missing parts supplied by reference TRBV18 and TRBJ2-7, is NAGVMQNPRHLVRRRGQEARLRCSPMKGHSHVYWYRQLPEEGLKFMVYLQKENIIDESGMPKERFSAEFPKEGPSILRIQQVVRGDSAAYFCASSPRGLIPEQYFGPGTRLTVT.

This sequence joins TRBV19 and TRBJ1-5, with 11 bases fitting TRBD1. The CDR3 totals 15 residues. The V gene end was trimmed by 3 bases and the J gene end by 5 bases; junction bases not matched to a gene: 3. Germline-derived CDR1 and CDR2 are LNHDA and SQIVND (reference sequence). This chain's CDR3 is CASSIWTGGHQPQHF. CDR3 sequence (DNA): TGTGCCAGTAGTATTTGGACAGGGGGCCATCAGCCCCAGCATTTT.

This clone was observed a handful of times. The chain is built from TRBV19 and TRBJ2-2; the D is unclear. The CDR3 extends over 14 amino acids. Germline-derived CDR1 and CDR2 are LNHDA and SQIVND (reference sequence). Trimming pared 5 bases from V and 4 bases from J, leaving 11 bases between. DNA for the CDR3: TGTGCCAGTAGTCCCTACCCCCGCACCGGGGAGCTGTTTTTT. Translating gives CASSPYPRTGELFF.

This clone was picked up a small number of times. The gene calls are TRBV7-9 and TRBJ1-2; TRBD1 might be the D (5 bases). The CDR3 is made up of 13 amino acids. V was shortened by 7 bases and J by 7 bases, with 16 bases between the two germline ends. In germline, CDR1 is SEHNR, CDR2 FQNEAQ (reference sequence). In DNA, the CDR3 is TGTGCCAGCACGTCTCTCCAGGGTTCTGGCTACACCTTC. Protein: CASTSLQGSGYTF.

The chain combines TRBV7-9 with TRBJ2-3, with 7 bases fitting TRBD2. After removal of 5 bases from V and 3 bases from J, the junction contained 11 bases not matched to a gene. Germline CDR1 is SEHNR and CDR2 is FQNEAQ (reference sequence). This CDR3 has 16 amino acids. The CDR3 reads CASSPRGGRGTDTQYF. CDR3 in DNA: TGTGCCAGCAGCCCTCGGGGCGGGAGAGGTACAGATACGCAGTATTTT.

The chain combines TRBV25-1 with TRBJ2-3, with D possibly matching TRBD2 (6 bases). From germline, CDR1 is MGHDK and CDR2 SYGVNS. CDR3 length equals 13 residues. With 7 bases removed from V and 4 bases from J, the gap between germline ends came to 12 bases. CDR3 protein: CASNVEGADTQYF. CDR3 sequence (DNA): TGTGCCAGCAATGTGGAGGGTGCAGATACGCAGTATTTT.

The CDR3 region has the DNA TGTGCCAGCAGCTTGGACCAATCTGAGGGTTTCTTT. Translating gives CASSLDQSEGFF. J is TRBJ1-1 and V is TRBV5-6, with D unresolved. V lost 0 bases and J lost 13, with 13 bases in between. The CDR3 covers 12 residues. CDR1 is SGHDT and CDR2 is YYEEEE in the germline V gene.

The chain couples TRBV5-8 to TRBJ2-5; TRBD2 might be the D (5 bases). This CDR3 has 14 amino acids. Germline CDR1 and CDR2: SGHTS and YDEGEE. Deletions cut 6 bases from V and 2 bases from J, with 14 bases between. This CDR3 reads CASNPREQQETQYF. Written as DNA, the CDR3 is TGTGCCAGCAACCCCCGGGAACAGCAAGAGACCCAGTACTTC. Together with reference TRBV5-8 and TRBJ2-5, the CDR3 gives the full variable domain: EAGVTQSPTHLIKTRGQQATLRCSPISGHTSVYWYQQALGLGLQFLLWYDEGEERNRGNFPPRFSGRQFPNYSSELNVNALELEDSALYLCASNPREQQETQYFGPGTRLLVL.

This chain joins TRBV10-2 and TRBJ1-3; no clear D gene. Germline CDR1 WSHSY, CDR2 SAAADI. Trimming removed 7 bases from V and 0 bases from J, with 4 bases in between. The CDR3 runs to 12 residues. In nucleotides, the CDR3 is TGCGCCAGCACCCTCTCTGGAAACACCATATATTTT. This encodes CASTLSGNTIYF.

The V gene is TRBV11-1, the J gene TRBJ2-7, with TRBD2 as a possible D gene (5 bases). Germline-derived CDR1 and CDR2 are SGHAT and FQDESV (reference sequence). V lost 5 bases to trimming and J lost 1 base, with 12 bases between them. The CDR3 spans 14 residues. The CDR3: CASSPRTESYEQYF. The CDR3 DNA is TGTGCCAGCAGCCCGCGGACTGAATCCTACGAGCAGTACTTC.

The chain is built from TRBV5-4 and TRBJ1-2; a possible D gene is TRBD1 (5 bases). The V end was cut by 4 bases, the J end by 2 bases, with 12 bases between. There are 14 residues in the CDR3. In germline, CDR1 is SGHNT, CDR2 YYREEE (reference sequence). In nucleotides, the CDR3 is TGTGCCAGCAGCCCAGGAGGGGAAAACTATGGCTACACCTTC. Encoded protein: CASSPGGENYGYTF.

This chain uses TRBV5-1 with TRBJ1-1; D may be TRBD1 (5 bases). Germline loops: CDR1 SGHRS, CDR2 YFSETQ. V lost 0 bases and J lost 12, with 15 bases in between. This CDR3 contains 13 residues. CDR3 in amino acids: CASSLGGQESSFF. The CDR3 coding sequence is TGCGCCAGCAGCTTGGGGGGCCAGGAGAGTTCTTTCTTT.

The rearrangement links TRBV18 to TRBJ1-4; D ambiguous. Germline loops: CDR1 KGHSH, CDR2 LQKENI. This CDR3 contains 15 residues. V was clipped by 3 bases and J by 5 bases, with 13 bases between them. The CDR3 nucleotides are TGTGCCAGCTCACCCTTGGGCGCGGGGAATGAAAAACTGTTTTTT. Translation gives CASSPLGAGNEKLFF.

The chain is built from TRBV5-1 and TRBJ1-5; possibly TRBD1 for D (6 bases). The V end was cut by 4 bases, the J end by 0 bases, with 11 bases between. From germline, CDR1 is SGHRS and CDR2 YFSETQ. The CDR3 contains 15 residues. CDR3 nucleotides: TGCGCCAGCAGCCTGACAGGATATAGCAATCAGCCCCAGCATTTT. The encoded protein is CASSLTGYSNQPQHF.

The V and J genes are TRBV27 and TRBJ2-1; the match to TRBD2 covers 9 bases. CDR1 MNHEY and CDR2 SMNVEV come from the germline V gene (reference sequence). J lost 8 bases, V lost 5 bases, and 10 bases had no gene match. CDR3 size: 15 residues. CDR3 nucleotide sequence: TGTGCCAGCAGTAGGCTAGCGGGAAAAGGGGATGAGCAGTTCTTC. This codes for CASSRLAGKGDEQFF.

The chain is built from TRBV11-3 and TRBJ1-4, with TRBD1 identical over 7 bases. With V trimmed by 2 bases and J by 7 bases, 10 bases remained unmatched. This CDR3 is built from 16 residues. CDR1 SGHNT and CDR2 YENEEA come from the germline V gene. The CDR3 is CASSLLQGFGSEKLFF. CDR3 bases: TGTGCCAGCAGCTTATTACAGGGGTTCGGGAGTGAAAAACTGTTTTTT.

This chain joins TRBV27 and TRBJ1-6, with unresolved D. The CDR3 extends over 15 amino acids. V lost 2 bases and J 2 bases, leaving 7 bases between the germline ends. Germline V gene sequence: CDR1 MNHEY, CDR2 SMNVEV (reference sequence). The CDR3 sequence: CASSLEGTYNSPLHF. CDR3 coding DNA: TGTGCCAGCAGTTTAGAGGGAACCTATAATTCACCCCTCCACTTT.

With regard to this clone: At one end the junction does not follow the germline gene, possibly because of a read error. The rearrangement joins TRBV9 to TRBJ2-1; D remains unclear. The CDR3 totals 13 residues. Germline CDR1 and CDR2: SGDLS and YYNGEE. The CDR3 DNA sequence: TGTGCCAGCAACGTAGCAGGTTACAATGAGCAGTTCTTC. This codes for CASNVAGYNEQFF.

The gene calls are TRBV24-1 and TRBJ2-5; a weak D match, TRBD2 (7 bases). V lost 4 bases to trimming and J lost 4 bases, with 18 bases between them. Germline-derived CDR1 and CDR2 are KGHDR and SFDVKD. The CDR3 covers 16 residues. The CDR3 DNA reads as TGTGCCACCAGTGAGGCTTACCAGGGGACTACAGAGACCCAGTACTTC. It is translated as CATSEAYQGTTETQYF.

The chain couples TRBV6-5 to TRBJ2-1; TRBD2 matches 14 bases. Looked up from germline, CDR1 is MNHEY and CDR2 is SVGAGI. The V segment lost 6 bases and the J segment 4 bases; nucleotides outside the gene matches: 2. This CDR3 has 15 residues. CDR3 residues: CASRRTSGGYNEQFF. In nucleotides, the CDR3 is TGTGCCAGCAGGCGGACTAGCGGGGGGTACAATGAGCAGTTCTTC.